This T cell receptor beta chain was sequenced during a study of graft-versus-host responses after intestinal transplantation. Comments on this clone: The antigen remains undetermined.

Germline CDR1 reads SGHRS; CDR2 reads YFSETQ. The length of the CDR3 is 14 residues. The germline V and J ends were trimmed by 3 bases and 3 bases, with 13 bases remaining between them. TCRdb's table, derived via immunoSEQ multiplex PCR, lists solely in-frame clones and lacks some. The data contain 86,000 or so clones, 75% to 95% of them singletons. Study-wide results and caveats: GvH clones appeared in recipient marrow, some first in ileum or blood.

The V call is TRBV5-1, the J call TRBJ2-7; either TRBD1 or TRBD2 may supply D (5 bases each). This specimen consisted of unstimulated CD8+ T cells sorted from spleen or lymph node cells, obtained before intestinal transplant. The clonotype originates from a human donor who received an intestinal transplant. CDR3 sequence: CASSSTLGDYEQYF. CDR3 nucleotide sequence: TGCGCCAGCAGCTCCACCCTGGGGGACTACGAGCAGTACTTC.